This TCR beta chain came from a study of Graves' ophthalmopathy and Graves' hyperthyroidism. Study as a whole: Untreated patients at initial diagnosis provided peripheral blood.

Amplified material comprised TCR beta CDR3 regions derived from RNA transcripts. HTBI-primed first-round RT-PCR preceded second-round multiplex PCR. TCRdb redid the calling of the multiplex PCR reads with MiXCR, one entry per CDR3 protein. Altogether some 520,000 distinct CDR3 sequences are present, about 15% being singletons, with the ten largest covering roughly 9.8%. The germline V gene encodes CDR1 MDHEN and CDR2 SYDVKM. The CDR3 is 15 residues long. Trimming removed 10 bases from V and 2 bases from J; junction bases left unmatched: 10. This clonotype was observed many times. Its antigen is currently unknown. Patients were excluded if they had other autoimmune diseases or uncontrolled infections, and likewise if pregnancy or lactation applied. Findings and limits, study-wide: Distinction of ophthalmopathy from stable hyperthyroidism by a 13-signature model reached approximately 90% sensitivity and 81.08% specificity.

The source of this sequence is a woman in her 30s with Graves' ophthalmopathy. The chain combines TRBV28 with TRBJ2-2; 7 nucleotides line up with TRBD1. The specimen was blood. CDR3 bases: TGTGCCACCGACGCCGGGACAGCTAACACCGGGGAGCTGTTTTTT. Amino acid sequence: CATDAGTANTGELFF. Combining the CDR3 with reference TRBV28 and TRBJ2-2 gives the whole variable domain DVKVTQSSRYLVKRTGEKVFLECVQDMDHENMFWYRQDPGLGLRLIYFSYDVKMKEKGDIPEGYSVSREKKERFSLILESASTNQTSMYLCATDAGTANTGELFFGEGSRLTVL.